Shown below are 23 T cell receptor beta chains from a single sample sequenced in a study of T cells in Graves' hyperthyroidism and ophthalmopathy. TCR beta CDR3 sequences were amplified from RNA transcripts. A set of HTBI primers served as the primers for a first-round RT-PCR of the TCR CDR3. TCRdb reprocessed the multiplex PCR reads with MiXCR, giving one entry per CDR3 protein. Of about 250,000 distinct CDR3 sequences listed, 13% to 15% are singletons. Sequenced input: blood. The receptors were sampled from a woman between 45 and 60 years old with Graves' hyperthyroidism that later progressed to Graves' ophthalmopathy.

This clonotype has only a few counts. A much larger clone lies one base from this, so it may be a read error. The chain couples TRBV7-3 to TRBJ2-1; D perhaps matches TRBD2 (6 bases). Looked up from germline, CDR1 is SGHTA and CDR2 is FQGTGA. V shed 6 bases and J shed 8 bases, with 20 bases lying between them. CDR3 length equals 15 residues. The CDR3 DNA follows: TGTGCCAGCAGTCCAACTAGCAGGAGGCTTGATGAGCAGTTCTTC. As protein: CASSPTSRRLDEQFF.

This clonotype was seen only a few times. The chain uses TRBV30 and TRBJ1-3; D remains ambiguous. The V gene's germline CDR1 is GTSNPN and CDR2 SVGIG (reference sequence). CDR3 length equals 13 residues. Trimming shortened V by 0 bases and J by 8 bases, and 11 bases separated the two germline ends. CDR3 sequence reads: CAWSVRGIHTIYF. In DNA form, the CDR3 reads TGTGCCTGGAGTGTACGAGGGATACACACCATATATTTT.

In this sample, this clonotype turned up many times. The chain combines TRBV20-1 with TRBJ2-1; 14 nucleotides align to TRBD2. With 0 bases clipped from V and 4 bases from J, the junction kept 8 bases outside the gene matches. Germline CDR1 reads DFQATT; CDR2 reads SNEGSKA (reference sequence). The CDR3 extends over 18 amino acids. The CDR3 sequence is CSARDRLAGGTNYNEQFF. CDR3 bases: TGCAGTGCTAGAGACCGACTAGCGGGAGGGACAAATTACAATGAGCAGTTCTTC.

This clonotype was observed at least ten times. V is TRBV6-1 and J is TRBJ2-6; the match to TRBD1 covers 9 bases. Germline CDR1 MNHNS, CDR2 SASEGT. The V segment lost 6 bases and the J segment 2 bases; nucleotides outside the gene matches: 20. CDR3 length equals 21 residues. Here the CDR3 DNA reads TGTGCCAGCAGCGACTATTTCCAACCCGGGACAGGGTCCGCTGGGGCCAACGTCCTGACTTTC. Encoded protein: CASSDYFQPGTGSAGANVLTF.

The chain couples TRBV12-3 or TRBV12-4 to TRBJ2-7; 12 bases agree with TRBD1. This CDR3 contains 16 residues. J was trimmed by 8 bases and V by 7 bases; bases with no gene match: 15. The CDR3 is CASTPGQGAPSLKQYF. The CDR3 nucleotides read TGTGCCAGCACCCCGGGACAGGGGGCGCCCTCTCTCAAGCAGTACTTC.

This clonotype showed up many times. The gene calls are TRBV28 and TRBJ1-1; D unresolved. The CDR3 is 13 amino acids. V was shortened by 5 bases and J by 4 bases, with 11 bases between the two germline ends. Germline values: CDR1 MDHEN, CDR2 SYDVKM. The CDR3 DNA sequence: TGTGCCAGCAGTCCTCCAGTCGTCACTGAAGCTTTCTTT. Encoded protein: CASSPPVVTEAFF.

The table lists this clonotype with many counts. The chain is built from TRBV28 and TRBJ2-3; a possible D gene is TRBD2 (6 bases). Trimming stripped 3 bases from V and 6 bases from J, with 19 bases between. Germline CDR1 reads MDHEN; CDR2 reads SYDVKM. The CDR3 contains 16 residues. DNA of the CDR3: TGTGCCAGCAGTTTCCCAAGGGCGGGGATTGGGGATACGCAGTATTTT. It codes for CASSFPRAGIGDTQYF.

This clonotype was recorded many times. The genes are TRBV5-5 and TRBJ2-5; D gene uncertain. Germline loops: CDR1 SGHKS, CDR2 YYEKEE (reference sequence). CDR3 size: 13 residues. V was clipped by 2 bases and J by 5 bases, with 10 bases between them. CDR3 nucleotides: TGTGCCAGCAGCTTCCTTACCTCCGAGACCCAGTACTTC. Translation: CASSFLTSETQYF.

This clonotype was counted many times. The chain carries TRBV20-1 and TRBJ2-1, with 15 bases identical to TRBD2. From germline, CDR1 is DFQATT and CDR2 SNEGSKA (reference sequence). V was pared by 5 bases and J by 7 bases, with 3 bases of the junction left unmatched. The CDR3 runs 14 residues. CDR3 region: CSAFGTSGRNEQFF. The CDR3 coding sequence is TGCAGTGCTTTCGGGACTAGCGGGAGGAATGAGCAGTTCTTC.

The genes are TRBV14 and TRBJ1-1; D call uncertain. The germline CDR1 and CDR2 sequences are SGHDN and FVKESK. The CDR3 has 17 amino acids. Trimming cost V 1 base and J 4 bases, with 19 bases left between them. The CDR3 region is CASSQGLLSIRATEAFF. Here the CDR3 DNA reads TGTGCCAGCAGCCAAGGTCTTCTGTCCATAAGAGCCACTGAAGCTTTCTTT.

The J gene is TRBJ2-1, the V gene TRBV20-1; 10 nucleotides line up with TRBD2. The CDR3 has 16 amino acids. CDR1 and CDR2 (germline): DFQATT, SNEGSKA (reference sequence). The junction had 15 bases not matched to a gene; V was cut back by 3 bases and J by 10 bases. In DNA, the CDR3 is TGCAGTGCTAGCCCTCTAGGAGCGGGAGGGGTAGACGAGCAGTTCTTC. Its protein product is CSASPLGAGGVDEQFF.

The gene calls are TRBV29-1 and TRBJ2-3, with 11 bases lining up with TRBD2. The J segment lost 2 bases and the V segment lost 5 bases, leaving 3 bases of the junction unmatched. In germline, CDR1 is SQVTM, CDR2 ANQGSEA. CDR3 length: 14 residues. The DNA of the CDR3 is TGCAGCGTTTCGACTAGCGGGAACACAGATACGCAGTATTTT. It codes for CSVSTSGNTDTQYF.

This clonotype was counted a few times. This chain uses TRBV7-8 with TRBJ1-1; 8 positions agree with TRBD1. The CDR3 length is 15 residues. The germline V gene has CDR1 SGHVS and CDR2 FQNEAQ. V trimming: 4 bases; J trimming: 1 base; junction bases outside the gene matches: 5. The CDR3 DNA reads as TGTGCCAGCAGCTGGAGCGGACAGGGGAACACTGAAGCTTTCTTT. Its protein is CASSWSGQGNTEAFF.

This chain connects TRBV9 to TRBJ1-1; perhaps TRBD1 as D (5 bases). Per the germline V gene, CDR1 is SGDLS and CDR2 is YYNGEE. CDR3 length: 15 amino acids. V was cut by 3 bases and J by 4 bases, with 16 bases left in between. The CDR3 sequence: CASSALGEVSTEAFF. As DNA, the CDR3 is TGTGCCAGCAGCGCCTTAGGGGAAGTGAGCACTGAAGCTTTCTTT.

This clonotype was counted between two and nine times. The V gene is TRBV18, the J gene TRBJ2-7; 8 bases map to TRBD1. There are 15 residues in the CDR3. Germline V gene lookup returns CDR1 KGHSH and CDR2 LQKENI. With V trimmed by 3 bases and J by 3 bases, 7 bases remained unmatched. CDR3 loop: CASSPTGQGGYEQYF. The DNA of the CDR3 is TGTGCCAGCTCACCCACCGGACAGGGAGGCTACGAGCAGTACTTC.

The rearrangement uses TRBV9 and TRBJ2-7; TRBD1 might be the D (6 bases). The CDR3 is 13 residues long. CDR1 and CDR2 (germline): SGDLS, YYNGEE. V was clipped by 4 bases and J by 2 bases, with 10 bases between them. The CDR3 bases are TGTGCCAGCAGCCGGGACACTCCCTACGAGCAGTACTTC. Its protein is CASSRDTPYEQYF.

The chain combines TRBV5-8 with TRBJ2-7, with a possible D match to TRBD2 (6 bases). The V gene's germline CDR1 is SGHTS and CDR2 YDEGEE. V lost 4 bases and J 5 bases, leaving 13 bases between the germline ends. This CDR3 is 13 amino acids long. CDR3 nucleotide sequence: TGTGCCAGCAGCCGGGACTCGAAGGACGAGCAGTACTTC. This translates into CASSRDSKDEQYF.

V gene TRBV29-1 combines with J gene TRBJ1-4, with D unresolved. The CDR3 runs to 11 residues. V gave up 0 bases and J gave up 10 bases, with 6 bases separating them. Germline CDR1 and CDR2: SQVTM and ANQGSEA. CDR3 sequence (DNA): TGCAGCGTTGAAGATAAGGGAAAACTGTTTTTT. Translation: CSVEDKGKLFF.

This clonotype was picked up many times. The chain employs TRBV6-1 and TRBJ1-2; TRBD1 matches 8 bases. This CDR3 comprises 13 residues. Germline V CDR1 and CDR2: MNHNS, SASEGT. Trimming removed 5 bases from V and 7 bases from J; junction bases left unmatched: 6. CDR3 bases: TGTGCCAGCAGTCTCGACAGGGGAGGTGGCTACACCTTC. It codes for CASSLDRGGGYTF.

In this sample, this clonotype turned up many times. This chain uses TRBV6-6 with TRBJ2-1, with D perhaps matching TRBD1 or TRBD2 (5 bases each). CDR1 MNHNY and CDR2 SVGAGI come from the germline V gene (reference sequence). The CDR3 has 15 residues. V dropped 0 bases and J dropped 4 bases, with 10 bases sitting between them. The CDR3 nucleotides are TGTGCCAGCAGTTACTCGGGGACCGATTACAATGAGCAGTTCTTC. It yields the protein CASSYSGTDYNEQFF.

As to this clonotype: A read error may produce the germline difference seen at one junction end. V and J are TRBV4-1 and TRBJ2-5, with D perhaps TRBD1 or TRBD2 (5 bases each). The germline CDR1 and CDR2 sequences are MGHRA and YSYEKL. The CDR3 spans 14 residues. Here the CDR3 reads CASSRVGDQEAQYF. CDR3 nucleotides: TGCGCCAGCAGCCGAGTAGGGGACCAAGAGGCCCAGTACTTC.

The sample holds many counts of this clonotype. The chain combines TRBV12-3 or TRBV12-4 with TRBJ1-5; D remains ambiguous. The CDR3 length is 14 residues. V lost 3 bases and J lost 5, with 11 bases in between. Here the CDR3 DNA reads TGTGCCAGCAGTTTTGGCAGAGCGGATCAGCCCCAGCATTTT. Encoded protein: CASSFGRADQPQHF.

Of note for this clonotype: This may be a read error: a much more frequent sequence differs by one nucleotide. The chain carries TRBV29-1 and TRBJ2-7; tentatively, D is TRBD2 (5 bases). Trimming took off 6 bases at V and 1 base at J, with 13 bases between the two ends. The CDR3 totals 13 residues. Germline loops: CDR1 SQVTM, CDR2 ANQGSEA. The chain's CDR3 is CSVRLTGSYEQYF. The CDR3 nucleotides read TGCAGCGTGAGACTAACGGGGTCCTACGAGCAGTACTTC.